The clone carrying this T cell receptor (beta chain) was detected only a few times. Its matching antigen is unknown. Libraries were prepared by immunoSEQ multiplex PCR; TCRdb keeps only in-frame clonotypes and omits some of them. Of some 170,000 clones detected, around 89% appear once; the ten largest clones hold roughly 4.3%. The record originates from a study of T cell responses to AZD1222 COVID-19 vaccine. Study observations and caveats: None of the repertoires were sampled until the peak T cell response had passed. A reported finding is that nearly half of spike-specific TCRs target unmutated variant regions.

Germline V CDR1 and CDR2: MNHEY, SMNVEV (reference sequence). The CDR3 extends over 14 amino acids. The ends lost 6 bases at V and 9 bases at J; junction bases unmatched: 6. The genes are TRBV27 and TRBJ1-6, with 9 bases lining up with TRBD1. The sequencing here drew on peripheral blood, taken 28 days after the second dose of the MenACWY control vaccine. The origin of this receptor is an adult who received the MenACWY meningococcal vaccine as a control. The CDR3 nucleotides read TGTGCCAGCAGGGGACAGGGCGCGGGTTCACCCCTCCACTTT. This translates into CASRGQGAGSPLHF.